The present T cell receptor (beta chain) was sequenced within a study of cytomegalovirus exposure and HLA in healthy donors. About this clone: What it binds is unknown.

Study-wide results and caveats: In a later analysis, V- and J-gene trimming of beta chains associated with a DCLRE1C missense variant, replicated independently.

The germline V gene has CDR1 MNHEY and CDR2 SMNVEV (reference sequence). The length of the CDR3 is 14 residues. V trimming: 2 bases; J trimming: 7 bases; junction bases outside the gene matches: 6. Use of 60 Vbeta and 13 Jbeta primers characterized the PCR. Assay used: immunoSEQ multiplex PCR; TCRdb lists only in-frame clones, some missing. Of approximately 100,000 clones detected, under 80% appear once; the ten largest clones hold about 4.3%. Sample: PBMCs. The sequence was collected from a woman aged 18-29 years in good health and CMV-seropositive. The chain couples TRBV27 to TRBJ2-7; 9 bases are a match to TRBD1. Written as DNA, the CDR3 is TGTGCCAGCAGTTTAGTAGACAGGGGGGGTGAGCAGTACTTC. Its protein product is CASSLVDRGGEQYF.